This TCR beta chain was sequenced for a study of blood T cell repertoires in COVID-19. Authors' methods: Scientists estimated how many nucleated cells there were by amplifying reference gene primers. Libraries were prepared by immunoSEQ multiplex PCR; TCRdb keeps only in-frame clonotypes and omits some of them. From that table come the V and J calls and clone size; the DNA was used to work out D and trimming. The table lists 100,000 to 150,000 clones, 90% to 95% of them singletons. The CDR3 sequence is 12 residues long. The germline CDR1 and CDR2 sequences are SGHNT and YYREEE (reference sequence). The germline V and J ends were trimmed by 2 bases and 7 bases, with 9 bases remaining between them.

The clonotype originates from a man in his fifties with COVID-19, enrolled during active disease. The chain recombines TRBV5-4 with TRBJ1-1; tentatively, D is TRBD1 (6 bases). The sample was peripheral blood. CDR3 in amino acids: CASSLKGGEAFF. Written as DNA, the CDR3 is TGTGCCAGCAGCTTAAAAGGGGGTGAAGCTTTCTTT.